These T cell receptor beta chains were read from a single sample in a study of T cells in Graves' hyperthyroidism and ophthalmopathy. In TCRdb, the multiplex PCR reads were re-called with MiXCR into one record per CDR3 protein. The repertoire has about 380,000 distinct CDR3 sequences, roughly 13% of them found once; the top ten carry less than 25%. The sequenced material came from blood. Receptors were obtained from a man younger than 45 with Graves' hyperthyroidism that later progressed to Graves' ophthalmopathy. Both conserved end residues are part of each CDR3. The D gene is left open where the match is weak. Where a row states a size, it is once, few, many or the class of an expanded clone; other rows omit it.

>few|TRBV20-1|TRBJ1-2|13|.
CSARGFSNYSYTF
TGCAGTGCTAGGGGATTCAGTAACTATAGCTACACCTTC
>few|TRBV19|TRBJ2-5|15|TRBD2
CASSVGGSLGETQYF
TGTGCCAGTAGTGTGGGAGGGTCATTAGGAGAGACCCAGTACTTC
>many|TRBV6-1|TRBJ1-1|13|TRBD1
CASSDRGRAEAFF
TGTGCCAGCAGTGACAGGGGGCGGGCTGAAGCTTTCTTT
>.|TRBV5-1|TRBJ2-7|15|TRBD2
CASSPPWGGIYEQYF
TGCGCCAGCAGCCCCCCGTGGGGGGGGATATACGAGCAGTACTTC
>many|TRBV5-1|TRBJ2-5|11|.
CASSLRETQYF
TGTGCCAGCAGCTTGAGGGAGACCCAGTACTTC
>.|TRBV12-3/TRBV12-4|TRBJ1-5|14|.
CASRLDGSNQPQHF
TGTGCCAGCAGACTTGACGGCAGCAATCAGCCCCAGCATTTT
>.|TRBV6-2/TRBV6-3|TRBJ1-5|14|TRBD1
CASSRTGEPQPQHF
TGTGCCAGCAGTAGGACAGGGGAACCCCAGCCCCAGCATTTT
>few|TRBV3-1|TRBJ1-1|15|.
CASSQDYGENTEAFF
TGTGCCAGCAGCCAAGACTACGGAGAGAACACTGAAGCTTTCTTT
>few|TRBV3-1|TRBJ2-5|15|TRBD1
CASSKPGQKEETQYF
TGTGCCAGCAGTAAACCGGGACAGAAAGAAGAGACCCAGTACTTC
>once|TRBV4-1|TRBJ1-6|16|.
CASSQVRTVFNSPLHF
TGCGCCAGCAGCCAAGTCCGGACAGTGTTTAATTCACCCCTCCACTTT
>many|TRBV28|TRBJ2-7|16|TRBD1
CASSFAPGTGRYEQYF
TGTGCCAGCAGTTTCGCCCCTGGGACAGGGCGCTACGAGCAGTACTTC
>many|TRBV7-6|TRBJ1-1|12|TRBD1
CASSPTGGKAFF
TGTGCCAGCAGCCCAACAGGGGGCAAAGCTTTCTTT
>many|TRBV4-1|TRBJ2-3|18|TRBD1
CASSQEVTGTGTTDTQYF
TGCGCCAGCAGCCAAGAAGTTACAGGGACAGGGACGACAGATACGCAGTATTTT
>many|TRBV20-1|TRBJ2-1|16|TRBD2
CSASSSGLAWNNEQFF
TGCAGTGCTAGCTCATCTGGACTAGCGTGGAACAATGAGCAGTTCTTC
>.|TRBV5-1|TRBJ2-7|17|TRBD1
CASSLAPAGQGAWEQYF
TGCGCCAGCAGCTTAGCCCCCGCGGGACAGGGGGCATGGGAGCAGTACTTC
>.|TRBV20-1|TRBJ2-7|13|TRBD2
CSAASGDSYEQYF
TGCAGTGCGGCTAGCGGGGACTCCTACGAGCAGTACTTC
>many|TRBV2|TRBJ2-2|13|.
CASGEANTGELFF
TGTGCCAGCGGGGAGGCGAACACCGGGGAGCTGTTTTTT
>many|TRBV12-3/TRBV12-4|TRBJ1-4|16|.
CASSFSGVTTNEKLFF
TGTGCCAGCAGTTTTTCGGGAGTTACGACTAATGAAAAACTGTTTTTT
>many|TRBV20-1|TRBJ1-5|14|.
CSAMGQIRTQPQHF
TGCAGTGCTATGGGCCAAATAAGAACTCAGCCCCAGCATTTT
>.|TRBV28|TRBJ1-5|15|TRBD1
CASSPGTGRTQPQHF
TGTGCCAGCAGTCCGGGGACAGGGAGGACTCAGCCCCAGCATTTT
>.|TRBV4-1|TRBJ1-5|16|.
CASSQDIPGSNQPQHF
TGCGCCAGCAGCCAAGATATTCCGGGAAGCAATCAGCCCCAGCATTTT
>many|TRBV28|TRBJ1-3|13|.
CASRGSSGNTIYF
TGTGCCAGCAGGGGCAGCTCTGGAAACACCATATATTTT
>many|TRBV28|TRBJ1-5|18|TRBD1
CASSPYRGRLYSNQPQHF
TGTGCCAGCAGCCCATACAGGGGGCGTTTATATAGCAATCAGCCCCAGCATTTT
>.|TRBV9|TRBJ2-3|18|.
CASSVGNLGYWPLDTQYF
TGTGCCAGCAGCGTAGGAAATTTGGGCTATTGGCCTCTAGATACGCAGTATTTT
>few|TRBV5-8|TRBJ2-1|15|.
CASSSDSALGIEQFF
TGTGCCAGCAGCTCTGACAGCGCTTTAGGGATTGAGCAGTTCTTC
>.|TRBV19|TRBJ1-1|15|.
CASSISARGATEAFF
TGTGCCAGTAGTATCTCGGCCAGAGGTGCCACTGAAGCTTTCTTT
>.|TRBV6-1|TRBJ2-2|13|.
CASSPRQHRELFF
TGTGCCAGCAGTCCCCGACAGCACCGGGAGCTGTTTTTT
>many|TRBV20-1|TRBJ2-1|18|TRBD2
CSARPPAGLAGSYNEQFF
TGCAGTGCTAGACCCCCGGCAGGGCTAGCGGGCTCCTACAATGAGCAGTTCTTC
>few|TRBV3-1|TRBJ2-2|17|.
CASSQGSGTVNTGELFF
TGTGCCAGCAGCCAGGGGAGCGGGACAGTTAACACCGGGGAGCTGTTTTTT
>.|TRBV28|TRBJ1-5|12|.
CAAGSGNQPQHF
TGTGCCGCGGGGTCTGGCAATCAGCCCCAGCATTTT
>few|TRBV12-3/TRBV12-4|TRBJ1-1|14|TRBD1
CASSLRQGDPQAFF
TGTGCCAGCAGTTTGAGACAGGGGGATCCTCAAGCTTTCTTT
>many|TRBV5-1|TRBJ1-6|14|.
CASSPQRDNSPLHF
TGCGCCAGCAGCCCGCAGAGGGATAATTCACCCCTCCACTTT
>.|TRBV20-1|TRBJ1-6|14|TRBD1
CSAPRDRGDSPLHF
TGCAGTGCCCCCCGGGACAGGGGGGACTCACCCCTCCACTTT
>many|TRBV7-9|TRBJ1-1|17|TRBD1
CASSMDRGWLMNTEAFF
TGTGCCAGCAGCATGGACAGGGGGTGGTTAATGAACACTGAAGCTTTCTTT
>many|TRBV19|TRBJ1-1|15|TRBD1
CASSLDAGGGTEAFF
TGTGCCAGTAGCCTGGATGCAGGGGGGGGCACTGAAGCTTTCTTT
>many|TRBV9|TRBJ1-2|14|.
CASSVGVTDYGYTF
TGTGCCAGCAGCGTAGGGGTGACAGATTATGGCTACACCTTC
>.|TRBV4-1|TRBJ1-2|16|.
CASSQDPVGGNYGYTF
TGCGCCAGCAGCCAAGATCCCGTGGGCGGAAACTATGGCTACACCTTC
>many|TRBV14|TRBJ2-5|15|.
CASSKIGGRQETQYF
TGTGCCAGCAGCAAGATAGGGGGGCGCCAAGAGACCCAGTACTTC
>few|TRBV6-1|TRBJ2-3|12|.
CASSPWPDTQYF
TGTGCCAGCAGTCCCTGGCCAGATACGCAGTATTTT
>.|TRBV4-2|TRBJ2-3|16|.
CASSQDLRTSTDTQYF
TGTGCCAGCAGCCAAGATCTGCGGACTAGCACAGATACGCAGTATTTT
>few|TRBV29-1|TRBJ2-2|12|TRBD1
CSARQGAGELFF
TGCAGCGCCCGACAGGGGGCCGGGGAGCTGTTTTTT
>few|TRBV28|TRBJ1-1|13|.
CASSWGGRTEAFF
TGTGCCAGCAGTTGGGGGGGGCGGACTGAAGCTTTCTTT
>many|TRBV15|TRBJ1-1|15|TRBD1
CATSREGTVNTEAFF
TGTGCCACCAGCAGAGAAGGGACAGTGAACACTGAAGCTTTCTTT
>many|TRBV18|TRBJ1-2|13|TRBD1
CASSEDRAFGYTF
TGTGCCAGCTCAGAGGACAGGGCTTTTGGCTACACCTTC
>few|TRBV9|TRBJ1-1|15|TRBD1
CASSVGSRGNAEAFF
TGTGCCAGCAGCGTAGGGTCCAGGGGGAACGCTGAAGCTTTCTTT
>many|TRBV5-1|TRBJ2-1|14|.
CASSPRVAGDEQFF
TGCGCCAGCAGCCCCCGGGTAGCAGGAGATGAGCAGTTCTTC
>.|TRBV30|TRBJ2-3|14|.
CAWRRRGGADTQYF
TGTGCCTGGAGACGAAGGGGGGGGGCAGATACGCAGTATTTT
>.|TRBV11-3|TRBJ2-7|14|TRBD1
CASKRGQGSREQYF
TGTGCCAGCAAAAGGGGACAGGGGAGCCGCGAGCAGTACTTC
>few|TRBV5-1|TRBJ1-4|15|.
CASSLASTTNEKLFF
TGCGCCAGCAGCCTAGCTAGCACAACTAATGAAAAACTGTTTTTT
>many|TRBV7-2|TRBJ1-2|13|TRBD1
CASSLAQGGGYTF
TGTGCCAGCAGCTTAGCGCAGGGGGGTGGCTACACCTTC
>.|TRBV12-3/TRBV12-4|TRBJ2-3|12|.
CASPGVTDTQYF
TGTGCCAGCCCAGGGGTCACAGATACGCAGTATTTT
>few|TRBV11-2|TRBJ2-6|14|.
CASSFLTGANVLTF
TGTGCCAGCAGCTTTCTGACGGGGGCCAACGTCCTGACTTTC
>.|TRBV6-2/TRBV6-3|TRBJ2-2|16|TRBD2
CASSFLLAGNTGELFF
TGTGCCAGCAGCTTCCTTCTAGCGGGAAACACCGGGGAGCTGTTTTTT
>few|TRBV4-1|TRBJ2-5|17|TRBD1
CASSQGPDRGSRETQYF
TGCGCCAGCAGCCAAGGACCAGACAGGGGGAGTAGGGAGACCCAGTACTTC
>many|TRBV28|TRBJ1-1|11|.
CASRAGTEAFF
TGTGCCAGCAGGGCGGGCACTGAAGCTTTCTTT
>.|TRBV6-1|TRBJ1-3|16|TRBD1
CASRPPGQGSGNTIYF
TGTGCCAGCAGGCCTCCGGGACAGGGTTCTGGAAACACCATATATTTT
>many|TRBV13|TRBJ2-2|13|.
CASSSDNTGELFF
TGTGCCAGCAGTAGCGATAACACCGGGGAGCTGTTTTTT
>.|TRBV10-3|TRBJ1-2|12|.
CAITEGGEGYTF
TGTGCCATCACCGAAGGTGGGGAAGGCTACACCTTC
>many|TRBV6-1|TRBJ1-5|14|.
CASSRAYSNQPQHF
TGTGCCAGCAGTAGAGCATATAGCAATCAGCCCCAGCATTTT